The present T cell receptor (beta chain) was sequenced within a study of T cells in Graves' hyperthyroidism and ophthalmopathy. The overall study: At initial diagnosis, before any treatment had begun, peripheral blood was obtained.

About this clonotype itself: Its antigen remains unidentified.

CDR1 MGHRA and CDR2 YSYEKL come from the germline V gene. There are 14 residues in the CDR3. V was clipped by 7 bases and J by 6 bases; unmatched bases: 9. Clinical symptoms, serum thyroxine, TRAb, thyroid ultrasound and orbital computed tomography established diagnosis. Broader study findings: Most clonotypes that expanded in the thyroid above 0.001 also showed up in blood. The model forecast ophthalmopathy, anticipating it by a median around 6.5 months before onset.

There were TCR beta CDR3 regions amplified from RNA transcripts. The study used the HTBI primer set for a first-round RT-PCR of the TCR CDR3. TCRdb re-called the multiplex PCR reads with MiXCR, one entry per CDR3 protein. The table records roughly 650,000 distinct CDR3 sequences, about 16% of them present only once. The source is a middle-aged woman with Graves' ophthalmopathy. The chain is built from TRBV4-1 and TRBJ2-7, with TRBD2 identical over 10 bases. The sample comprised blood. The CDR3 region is CASTIAEREGEQYF. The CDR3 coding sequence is TGCGCCAGCACCATTGCGGAGCGGGAGGGCGAGCAGTACTTC.